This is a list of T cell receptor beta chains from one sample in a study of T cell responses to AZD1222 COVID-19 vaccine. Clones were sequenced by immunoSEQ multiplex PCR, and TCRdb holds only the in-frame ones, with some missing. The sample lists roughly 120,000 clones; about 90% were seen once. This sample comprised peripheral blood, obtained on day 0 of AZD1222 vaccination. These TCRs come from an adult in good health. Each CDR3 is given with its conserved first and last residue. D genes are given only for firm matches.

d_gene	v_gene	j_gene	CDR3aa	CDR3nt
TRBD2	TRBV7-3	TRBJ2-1	CASSSAGGPNEQFF	TGTGCCAGCAGCTCAGCGGGGGGGCCTAATGAGCAGTTCTTC
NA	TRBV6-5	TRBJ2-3	CASSDSGQGPDTQYF	TGTGCCAGCAGTGACTCCGGTCAGGGCCCAGATACGCAGTATTTT
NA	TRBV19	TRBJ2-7	CASSPTRGGYEQYF	TGTGCCAGTAGTCCCACTAGGGGCGGCTACGAGCAGTACTTC
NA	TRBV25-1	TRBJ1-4	CASQGNRLSLQGLFF	TGTGCCAGCCAGGGTAATCGACTGTCGCTCCAAGGGCTGTTTTTT
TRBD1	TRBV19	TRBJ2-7	CASSIGTGESYEQYF	TGTGCCAGTAGCATAGGGACAGGGGAGTCCTACGAGCAGTACTTC
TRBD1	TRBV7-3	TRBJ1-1	CASSSGQANTEAFF	TGTGCCAGCAGCTCCGGACAGGCGAACACTGAAGCTTTCTTT
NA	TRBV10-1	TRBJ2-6	CALEKEGRFLSGANVLTF	TGCGCCTTGGAGAAAGAGGGACGGTTCCTCTCTGGGGCCAACGTCCTGACTTTC
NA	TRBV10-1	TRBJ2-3	CASSESNGFGDTQYF	TGCGCCAGCAGTGAGTCGAATGGGTTTGGAGATACGCAGTATTTT
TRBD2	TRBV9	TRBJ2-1	CASSTSGGTYNEQFF	TGTGCCAGCAGCACTAGCGGGGGGACCTACAATGAGCAGTTCTTC
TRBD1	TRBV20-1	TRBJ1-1	CSASTGVGNTEAFF	TGCAGTGCTAGTACAGGGGTCGGGAACACTGAAGCTTTCTTT
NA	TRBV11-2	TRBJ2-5	CASVSPYQETQYF	TGTGCCAGCGTCAGCCCGTACCAAGAGACCCAGTACTTC